This entry features one T cell receptor (beta chain) sequence. The sample belongs to a study of shared clonotypes between healthy human individuals. Authors' analysis steps: Filtering was not the same, since immunoSEQ gave junction-only sequences without quality scores. Profiling relied on immunoSEQ multiplex PCR, and the TCRdb table lists in-frame clones only, not all of them. The V and J calls and clone size come from that table; D and trimming were worked out from the DNA. Of about 2.4 million clones in the sample, 93% were seen once. Germline V lookup: CDR1 SGDLS, CDR2 YYNGEE. The V and J ends lost 4 bases and 6 bases respectively, with 19 bases between them. CDR3 size: 15 residues.

Sequenced: naive CD4+ T cells from PBMCs. Subset specified: CD45RA+ positively selected. This sequence originates from a man younger than 35 in good health. Some clones in this sample may be carry-over from other donors' samples. The rearrangement links TRBV9 to TRBJ1-1; D may be TRBD1 (6 bases). The CDR3: CASSPPTGLSAEAFF. The CDR3 nucleotides are TGTGCCAGCAGCCCTCCGACAGGCTTATCCGCTGAAGCTTTCTTT.